These 24 T cell receptor beta chains were sequenced from one sample in a study of CD8 T cells in Susac syndrome. An input of about 0.45 to 1 ug of RNA was subjected to reverse transcription using random hexamers. TCRdb processed the immunoSEQ multiplex PCR reads anew with MiXCR; each CDR3 protein has one entry. The sample consists of under 200,000 distinct CDR3 sequences, roughly 94% of them appearing once. Sample: CD4+ T cells from PBMCs. Receptor source: a human donor in good health.

CDR3: CASSQADEQFF. The CDR3 DNA sequence: TGTGCCAGCAGTCAGGCGGATGAGCAGTTCTTC. The rearrangement links TRBV25-1 to TRBJ2-1; the D is unclear. V was shortened by 5 bases and J by 8 bases, with 7 bases between the two germline ends. Germline V lookup: CDR1 MGHDK, CDR2 SYGVNS. The CDR3 has 11 amino acids.

The J gene is TRBJ1-1, the V gene TRBV29-1, with D hard to call. Germline CDR1 is SQVTM and CDR2 is ANQGSEA. The CDR3 covers 14 residues. With 3 bases removed from V and 0 bases from J, the gap between germline ends came to 11 bases. The CDR3 sequence is CSVEEGGMNTEAFF. The CDR3 DNA follows: TGCAGCGTTGAGGAGGGCGGGATGAACACTGAAGCTTTCTTT.

This rearrangement joins TRBV4-2 to TRBJ1-4, with D possibly being TRBD1 (6 bases). The CDR3 runs to 17 residues. The germline gives CDR1 LGHNA, CDR2 YNFKEQ. Trimming shortened V by 1 base and J by 2 bases, and 14 bases separated the two germline ends. The CDR3 reads CASSQGDPGGTNEKLFF. In DNA form, the CDR3 reads TGTGCCAGCAGCCAAGGGGATCCGGGGGGCACTAATGAAAAACTGTTTTTT.

The chain has TRBV5-4 and TRBJ2-7; 7 bases match TRBD2. Germline loops: CDR1 SGHNT, CDR2 YYREEE (reference sequence). The CDR3 loop spans 15 amino acids. V dropped 0 bases and J dropped 2; count of bases not matched to a gene: 5. The CDR3 region is CASSLGRGGAYEQYF. CDR3 in DNA: TGTGCCAGCAGCTTGGGCCGCGGGGGAGCCTACGAGCAGTACTTC.

This chain links TRBV7-9 with TRBJ1-2; D uncertain. This CDR3 contains 14 residues. Germline lookup yields CDR1 SEHNR and CDR2 FQNEAQ (reference sequence). With 3 bases removed from V and 3 bases from J, the gap between germline ends came to 11 bases. The CDR3 protein is CASSLHQAYYGYTF. The CDR3 nucleotides are TGTGCCAGCAGCTTGCACCAAGCCTACTATGGCTACACCTTC.

V usage is TRBV10-1 and J usage is TRBJ2-1, with 7 nucleotides matching TRBD1. Per germline, CDR1 WNHNN and CDR2 SYGVQD (reference sequence). J lost 5 bases, V lost 4 bases, and 8 bases had no gene match. The CDR3 consists of 15 residues. The CDR3 loop reads CASSVSRGKNNEQFF. CDR3 coding DNA: TGCGCCAGCAGTGTTTCCAGGGGGAAGAACAATGAGCAGTTCTTC.

The chain recombines TRBV5-6 with TRBJ1-1, with D unresolved. Trimming took off 1 base at V and 2 bases at J, with 3 bases between the two ends. The CDR3 loop spans 12 amino acids. CDR1 SGHDT and CDR2 YYEEEE come from the germline V gene. CDR3 in amino acids: CASSLINTEAFF. In nucleotides, the CDR3 is TGTGCCAGCAGCTTGATCAACACTGAAGCTTTCTTT.

In DNA, the CDR3 is TGTGCCAGCAGTACAGGACAGCAAGTCTATGGCTACACCTTC. Amino acid sequence: CASSTGQQVYGYTF. V usage is TRBV28 and J usage is TRBJ1-2, with D possibly matching TRBD1 (6 bases). The CDR3 consists of 14 residues. V was shortened by 5 bases and J by 4 bases, with 14 bases between the two germline ends. Germline V gene lookup returns CDR1 MDHEN and CDR2 SYDVKM.

J is TRBJ1-1 and V is TRBV29-1; D might be TRBD1 (5 bases). The germline CDR1 and CDR2 sequences are SQVTM and ANQGSEA. V lost 2 bases, J lost 8 bases, and 9 bases lay in between. The CDR3 totals 11 residues. CDR3 loop: CSVESAGEAFF. The CDR3 DNA is TGCAGCGTTGAATCGGCAGGGGAAGCTTTCTTT.

The chain employs TRBV3-1 and TRBJ2-3, with D hard to call. The length of the CDR3 is 13 residues. Germline V gene data show CDR1 as LGHDT and CDR2 as YNNKEL (reference sequence). V shed 3 bases and J shed 2 bases, with 6 bases lying between them. Here the CDR3 DNA reads TGTGCCAGCAGCCAGGGGTACACAGATACGCAGTATTTT. It codes for CASSQGYTDTQYF.

The CDR3 loop is CSVDKDSQETQYF. The CDR3 nucleotides read TGCAGCGTTGATAAAGACAGCCAAGAGACCCAGTACTTC. The chain has TRBV29-1 and TRBJ2-5; D might be TRBD1 (5 bases). The germline V gene has CDR1 SQVTM and CDR2 ANQGSEA. The V end was cut by 3 bases, the J end by 1 base, with 9 bases between. This CDR3 has 13 amino acids.

The chain couples TRBV19 to TRBJ2-1; 9 bases match TRBD1. From germline, CDR1 is LNHDA and CDR2 SQIVND (reference sequence). The CDR3 totals 14 residues. V lost 9 bases to trimming and J lost 4 bases; unmatched junction nucleotides: 7. CDR3 sequence: CASARDREYNEQFF. CDR3 DNA sequence: TGTGCCAGCGCCCGGGACAGGGAATACAATGAGCAGTTCTTC.

This chain joins TRBV20-1 and TRBJ2-1; possibly TRBD1 for D (6 bases). Germline V CDR1 and CDR2: DFQATT, SNEGSKA (reference sequence). V was shortened by 6 bases and J by 0 bases, with 27 bases between the two germline ends. The CDR3 runs 19 residues. CDR3 DNA sequence: TGCAGTGCGAAGCGTCTGGGACACCGGTTATTGAGCTCCTACAATGAGCAGTTCTTC. Translation gives CSAKRLGHRLLSSYNEQFF.

V usage is TRBV29-1 and J usage is TRBJ2-3; TRBD2 aligns across 7 bases. Trimming took 7 bases from V and 6 from J; bases not matched to a gene: 10. Germline assignment: CDR1 SQVTM and CDR2 ANQGSEA. This CDR3 region has 13 residues. This CDR3 reads CSAAGYLSDTQYF. The CDR3 region has the DNA TGCAGCGCAGCGGGGTACCTTAGTGATACGCAGTATTTT.

This chain connects TRBV12-3 or TRBV12-4 to TRBJ1-2; D ambiguous. The V end was cut by 3 bases, the J end by 5 bases, with 7 bases between. The CDR3 is 12 amino acids. CDR3 sequence (DNA): TGTGCCAGCAGTTTTCCCAATTATGGCTACACCTTC. Translation: CASSFPNYGYTF.

The chain links TRBV3-1 to TRBJ2-7; possibly TRBD1 or TRBD2 for D (5 bases each). There are 13 residues in the CDR3. Germline V gene lookup returns CDR1 LGHDT and CDR2 YNNKEL (reference sequence). V lost 5 bases and J 3 bases, leaving 11 bases between the germline ends. This CDR3 is CASSGGQDYEQYF. The CDR3 DNA reads as TGTGCCAGCAGCGGAGGACAAGACTACGAGCAGTACTTC.

Only a few counts were recorded for this clonotype. The V call is TRBV19, the J call TRBJ2-5; TRBD1 matches 10 bases. Per germline, CDR1 LNHDA and CDR2 SQIVND (reference sequence). This CDR3 comprises 14 residues. After removal of 6 bases from V and 1 base from J, the junction contained 2 bases not matched to a gene. The DNA for the CDR3 is TGTGCCAGTAGCTGGGACAGGGGCCAAGAGACCCAGTACTTC. This codes for CASSWDRGQETQYF.

V usage is TRBV2 and J usage is TRBJ2-5; D uncertain. The CDR3 totals 11 residues. The V and J ends lost 7 bases and 5 bases respectively, with 8 bases between them. Germline V gene sequence: CDR1 SNHLY, CDR2 FYNNEI. The CDR3: CASTVRETQYF. The CDR3 coding sequence is TGTGCCAGCACCGTCCGGGAGACCCAGTACTTC. Complete variable domain (other parts from reference TRBV2 and TRBJ2-5): EPEVTQTPSHQVTQMGQEVILRCVPISNHLYFYWYRQILGQKVEFLVSFYNNEISEKSEIFDDQFSVERPDGSNFTLKIRSTKLEDSAMYFCASTVRETQYFGPGTRLLVL.

The rearrangement uses TRBV12-3 or TRBV12-4 and TRBJ1-1, with D perhaps TRBD1 (6 bases). The CDR3 has 13 residues. Deletions cut 5 bases from V and 6 bases from J, with 13 bases between. The CDR3 DNA is TGTGCCAGCAGTCTCCGACAGGAGGCTGAAGCTTTCTTT. Encoded protein: CASSLRQEAEAFF.

J is TRBJ2-7 and V is TRBV20-1, with D possibly being TRBD2 (6 bases). The CDR3 is made up of 14 amino acids. V was cut by 7 bases and J by 5 bases, with 21 bases left in between. Germline lookup yields CDR1 DFQATT and CDR2 SNEGSKA (reference sequence). The CDR3 DNA follows: TGCAGTGTTAGGGCGGGACCTTCCTACGACGAGCAGTACGTC. This gives the protein CSVRAGPSYDEQYV.

The chain links TRBV4-1 to TRBJ1-1, with D tentatively TRBD1 (5 bases). V lost 0 bases to trimming and J lost 0 bases, with 14 bases between them. This CDR3 is built from 17 residues. Germline lookup yields CDR1 MGHRA and CDR2 YSYEKL. The CDR3, as DNA: TGCGCCAGCAGCCAAGATCCCGGGGCGAGTCTGAACACTGAAGCTTTCTTT. Its protein is CASSQDPGASLNTEAFF.

V is TRBV13 and J is TRBJ2-5; TRBD2 might be the D (6 bases). This CDR3 is built from 17 residues. The germline gives CDR1 PRHDT, CDR2 FYEKMQ (reference sequence). Trimming left V 5 bases short and J 3 bases short, with 22 bases between. CDR3 DNA sequence: TGTGCCAGCAGCCTCTACGCAGGACCCCAGCGGGAAGAGACCCAGTACTTC. Encoded protein: CASSLYAGPQREETQYF.

The V and J genes are TRBV7-9 and TRBJ1-6; 7 positions match TRBD1. V dropped 5 bases and J dropped 8; count of bases not matched to a gene: 9. Germline CDR1 and CDR2: SEHNR and FQNEAQ (reference sequence). The CDR3 length is 15 residues. As DNA, the CDR3 is TGTGCCAGCAGCGTCACGGGACAGAGGTATTCACCCCTCCACTTT. Translated: CASSVTGQRYSPLHF.

The chain joins TRBV14 to TRBJ2-7; tentative D call: TRBD2 (5 bases). The CDR3 is made up of 15 amino acids. V lost 4 bases and J 4 bases, leaving 17 bases between the germline ends. The germline V gene has CDR1 SGHDN and CDR2 FVKESK. CDR3 protein: CASSRLSGSGYEQYF. The CDR3 nucleotides read TGTGCCAGCAGCCGCCTCAGCGGATCCGGGTACGAGCAGTACTTC.